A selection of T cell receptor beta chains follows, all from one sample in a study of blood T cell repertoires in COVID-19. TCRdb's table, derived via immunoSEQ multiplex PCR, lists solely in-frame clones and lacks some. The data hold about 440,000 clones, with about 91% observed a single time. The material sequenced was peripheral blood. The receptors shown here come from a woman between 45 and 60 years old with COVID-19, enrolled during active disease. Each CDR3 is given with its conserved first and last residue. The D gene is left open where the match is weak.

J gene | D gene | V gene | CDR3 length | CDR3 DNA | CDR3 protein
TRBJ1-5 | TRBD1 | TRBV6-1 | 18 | TGTGCCAGCAGTGAAGCGAGAATGGGACAGGGAGGGCGTCAGCCCCAGCATTTT | CASSEARMGQGGRQPQHF
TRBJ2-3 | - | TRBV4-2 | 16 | TGTGCCAGCAGCCAAGAGGGGGGGGCGGGAGTGGATACGCAGTATTTT | CASSQEGGAGVDTQYF
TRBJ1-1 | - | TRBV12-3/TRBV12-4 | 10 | TGTGCCAGCAGTTTTGGAGGAGCTTTCTTT | CASSFGGAFF
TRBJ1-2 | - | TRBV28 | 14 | TGTGCCAGCAGTACCGTGGGGGGGGCGCATGGCTACACCTTC | CASSTVGGAHGYTF
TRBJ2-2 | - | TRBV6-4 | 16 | TGTGCCAGCAGTGACAGTCATAGGGGGAACACCGGGGAGCTGTTTTTT | CASSDSHRGNTGELFF
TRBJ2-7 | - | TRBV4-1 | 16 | TGCGCCAGCAGCCAACCGCGGGTCGGGGGGCCCTACGAGCAGTACTTC | CASSQPRVGGPYEQYF
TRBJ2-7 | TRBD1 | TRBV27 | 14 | TGTGCCAGCAGCCTTACAGGGGGCGCGGGCGAGCAGTACTTC | CASSLTGGAGEQYF
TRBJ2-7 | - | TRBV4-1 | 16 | TGCGCCAGCAGCCAAGGACCACCGGTCGGAGCCTACGAGCAGTACTTC | CASSQGPPVGAYEQYF
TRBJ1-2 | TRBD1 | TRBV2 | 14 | TGTGCCAGCAGGGGGACAGGGTATAGCTATGGCTACACCTTC | CASRGTGYSYGYTF
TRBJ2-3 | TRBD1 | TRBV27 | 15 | TGTGCCAGCAGTTCCGGGACAGGGGTCACAGATACGCAGTATTTT | CASSSGTGVTDTQYF
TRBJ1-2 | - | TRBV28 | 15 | TGTGCCAGCAGTTTTATGGGAGGGGCGGGCTATGGCTACACCTTC | CASSFMGGAGYGYTF